The text below deals with one TCR beta chain. What it recognizes is unknown. The CDR3 sequence is 17 residues long. V shed 2 bases and J shed 2 bases, with 13 bases lying between them. Germline values: CDR1 LGHNA, CDR2 YNFKEQ. The data stem from a study of T cell responses to AZD1222 COVID-19 vaccine. Whole-study findings and limits: Donors were largely white British and mainly female; clonal diversity was possibly underestimated. A rise in Spike-specific TCR breadth and depth followed two AZD1222 doses. Just five or six AZD1222 recipients were seropositive at baseline.

TCRdb keeps only in-frame clones here, not all; method: immunoSEQ multiplex PCR. Among more than 120,000 clones, 89% were seen once, and the ten largest hold under 2%. Investigators merged groups given second doses at roughly 4 or roughly 12 weeks. Here the sequenced sample was peripheral blood, taken 28 days after the second AZD1222 dose. The sequence derives from an adult who received the AZD1222 COVID-19 vaccine. This chain connects TRBV4-2 to TRBJ1-6; possible D gene TRBD1, 6 bases. As DNA, the CDR3 is TGTGCCAGCAGCCAACCCGGGGGCGAGCCCTATAATTCACCCCTCCACTTT. Translated: CASSQPGGEPYNSPLHF.